The 25 T cell receptor beta chains below were found in one sample sequenced in a study of cytomegalovirus exposure and HLA in healthy donors. Profiled with immunoSEQ multiplex PCR; TCRdb holds only in-frame clones, not every one. The table has around 100,000 clones, roughly 85% seen once; the top ten hold about 20%. Sequencing input: PBMCs. Receptors were obtained from a man between 18 and 29 years old in good health and CMV-seropositive.

The chain couples TRBV5-5 to TRBJ2-7; 10 bases agree with TRBD1. The CDR3 is made up of 14 amino acids. In germline, CDR1 is SGHKS, CDR2 YYEKEE (reference sequence). V shed 2 bases and J 4 bases; nucleotides not matched to a gene: 3. CDR3 amino acids: CASSFDRGLYEQYF. CDR3 bases: TGTGCCAGCAGCTTTGACAGGGGGCTATACGAGCAGTACTTC. Full variable domain (outside the CDR3, taken from reference TRBV5-5 and TRBJ2-7): DAGVTQSPTHLIKTRGQQVTLRCSPISGHKSVSWYQQVLGQGPQFIFQYYEKEERGRGNFPDRFSARQFPNYSSELNVNALLLGDSALYLCASSFDRGLYEQYFGPGTRLTVT.

This clone was counted only a few times. The chain links TRBV19 to TRBJ1-5; no clear D gene. This CDR3 comprises 13 residues. Germline assignment: CDR1 LNHDA and CDR2 SQIVND (reference sequence). The V and J ends lost 4 bases and 4 bases respectively, with 8 bases between them. CDR3 region: CASSKALNQPQHF. The DNA of the CDR3 is TGTGCCAGTAGTAAAGCACTGAATCAGCCCCAGCATTTT.

This chain links TRBV15 with TRBJ1-3, with D maybe TRBD1 (5 bases). Between the trimmed V and J ends, which lost 0 bases and 0 bases, there was a span of 9 bases. Per germline, CDR1 LNHNV and CDR2 YYDKDF (reference sequence). This CDR3 is built from 16 residues. CDR3 protein: CATSRDQGYSGNTIYF. DNA for the CDR3: TGTGCCACCAGCAGAGATCAGGGATACTCTGGAAACACCATATATTTT.

This chain connects TRBV5-1 to TRBJ2-7; 10 positions match TRBD1. The CDR3 totals 13 residues. V gave up 8 bases and J gave up 5 bases; unmatched junction bases: 7. Germline V gene lookup returns CDR1 SGHRS and CDR2 YFSETQ. The CDR3: CASFRDRGDEQYF. The DNA of the CDR3 is TGCGCCAGTTTCCGGGACAGGGGAGACGAGCAGTACTTC.

CDR3 in DNA: TGTGCCAGCAGCTTCGGGCAGGGTGGCCAAGAGACCCAGTACTTC. It yields the protein CASSFGQGGQETQYF. The chain links TRBV7-9 to TRBJ2-5; maybe TRBD1 (5 bases). Trimming cost V 3 bases and J 1 base, with 12 bases left between them. The V gene's germline CDR1 is SEHNR and CDR2 FQNEAQ (reference sequence). The CDR3 length is 15 residues.

This clone was seen a few times. This sample includes further DNA sequences coding for the same CDR3. The CDR3 DNA is TGTGCCAGCAGTTACCCACAAGAGACCCAGTACTTC. Encoded protein: CASSYPQETQYF. The chain uses TRBV6-6 and TRBJ2-5; the D is unclear. The CDR3 is 12 residues long. Trimming left V 2 bases short and J 2 bases short, with 3 bases between. Germline CDR1 MNHNY, CDR2 SVGAGI (reference sequence).

This chain uses TRBV27 with TRBJ2-1, with TRBD2 matching 10 bases. Germline V gene lookup returns CDR1 MNHEY and CDR2 SMNVEV (reference sequence). V lost 3 bases and J lost 3; bases outside the gene matches: 5. This CDR3 is 16 amino acids long. The CDR3 DNA reads TGTGCCAGCAGTTTGTCCGGACTAGCGGTCTACAATGAGCAGTTCTTC. Amino acids: CASSLSGLAVYNEQFF.

The CDR3 nucleotides are TGTGCCAGCATCCCCCCGGGCTCCTACGAGCAGTACTTC. Translated, it gives CASIPPGSYEQYF. V and J are TRBV7-9 and TRBJ2-7, with no clear D. This CDR3 has 13 residues. V was trimmed by 7 bases and J by 0 bases, leaving 10 bases between them. The germline V gene encodes CDR1 SEHNR and CDR2 FQNEAQ (reference sequence).

This sequence joins TRBV10-3 and TRBJ2-3; no clear D. The CDR3 has 14 amino acids. V was trimmed by 0 bases and J by 2 bases, leaving 6 bases between them. Germline V gives CDR1 ENHRY, CDR2 SYGVKD. In DNA, the CDR3 is TGTGCCATCAGTGAGTCTTTAGTCACAGATACGCAGTATTTT. Its protein is CAISESLVTDTQYF.

The CDR3 sequence is CASRLAAYNEQFF. In DNA form, the CDR3 reads TGTGCCAGCAGACTAGCGGCCTACAATGAGCAGTTCTTC. The chain employs TRBV7-8 and TRBJ2-1, with TRBD2 matching 8 bases. Germline lookup yields CDR1 SGHVS and CDR2 FQNEAQ. After removal of 6 bases from V and 2 bases from J, the junction contained 0 bases not matched to a gene. This CDR3 comprises 13 residues.

To note about this clone: This CDR3 is also generated by other DNA sequences in the sample. The V and J genes are TRBV27 and TRBJ2-7; D gene unclear. Trimming stripped 5 bases from V and 0 bases from J, with 11 bases between. Germline loops: CDR1 MNHEY, CDR2 SMNVEV (reference sequence). CDR3 length equals 14 residues. Here the CDR3 reads CASSRVISSYEQYF. In DNA, the CDR3 is TGTGCCAGCAGTCGGGTCATCTCCTCCTACGAGCAGTACTTC.

The rearrangement links TRBV30 to TRBJ1-4; perhaps TRBD1 as D (6 bases). This CDR3 has 16 residues. V lost 0 bases and J 3 bases, leaving 14 bases between the germline ends. Germline V gene lookup returns CDR1 GTSNPN and CDR2 SVGIG (reference sequence). The CDR3 reads CAWSVLGGSANEKLFF. CDR3 nucleotide sequence: TGTGCCTGGAGTGTACTTGGGGGCTCGGCTAATGAAAAACTGTTTTTT.

The rearrangement joins TRBV7-9 to TRBJ1-4; D is unclear. This CDR3 contains 14 residues. V lost 5 bases to trimming and J lost 3 bases, with 10 bases between them. Germline V CDR1 and CDR2: SEHNR, FQNEAQ (reference sequence). The CDR3 DNA reads as TGTGCCAGCAGCCGCCCAGGCTCTAATGAAAAACTGTTTTTT. It is translated as CASSRPGSNEKLFF.

This chain links TRBV4-1 with TRBJ2-7, with D unclear. CDR1 is MGHRA and CDR2 is YSYEKL in the germline V gene. The V gene lost 6 bases and the J gene lost 1 base, with 10 bases spanning the gap. The CDR3 extends over 13 amino acids. The CDR3 DNA follows: TGCGCCAGCAGATCCGACACTTCCTACGAGCAGTACTTC. Translated, it gives CASRSDTSYEQYF.

The genes are TRBV6-5 and TRBJ2-3; TRBD2 matches at 8 bases. V dropped 4 bases and J dropped 4; count of bases not matched to a gene: 4. The germline V gene encodes CDR1 MNHEY and CDR2 SVGAGI. CDR3 size: 14 residues. This CDR3 is CASSFGRAPDTQYF. In nucleotides, the CDR3 is TGTGCCAGCAGTTTCGGGAGGGCCCCAGATACGCAGTATTTT.

The chain has TRBV13 and TRBJ1-4; the match to TRBD1 covers 9 bases. Germline V gene lookup returns CDR1 PRHDT and CDR2 FYEKMQ (reference sequence). The CDR3 contains 14 residues. Germline trimming cut 4 bases from V and 8 bases from J; bases unmatched to any gene: 5. The CDR3 sequence is CASSSGTGREKLFF. Here the CDR3 DNA reads TGTGCCAGCAGCTCCGGGACAGGGAGAGAAAAACTGTTTTTT. Combining the CDR3 with reference TRBV13 and TRBJ1-4 gives the whole variable domain AAGVIQSPRHLIKEKRETATLKCYPIPRHDTVYWYQQGPGQDPQFLISFYEKMQSDKGSIPDRFSAQQFSDYHSELNMSSLELGDSALYFCASSSGTGREKLFFGSGTQLSVL.

V usage is TRBV6-1 and J usage is TRBJ2-2, with 7 positions matching TRBD2. CDR1 and CDR2 (germline): MNHNS, SASEGT. The V and J ends lost 1 base and 3 bases, in that order; junction bases with no gene match: 2. This CDR3 is 15 amino acids long. CDR3 sequence: CASSEVAGDTGELFF. The CDR3 DNA is TGTGCCAGCAGTGAAGTTGCGGGAGACACCGGGGAGCTGTTTTTT.

The chain employs TRBV30 and TRBJ1-5; D not resolved. With 2 bases removed from V and 5 bases from J, the gap between germline ends came to 10 bases. Per germline, CDR1 GTSNPN and CDR2 SVGIG (reference sequence). The CDR3 has 13 residues. CDR3 residues: CAWSTGDDQPQHF. In DNA form, the CDR3 reads TGTGCCTGGAGTACGGGTGATGATCAGCCCCAGCATTTT.

The DNA for the CDR3 is TGTGCCAGCAGCTTACTCGACAGGGGGTACCAAGAGACCCAGTACTTC. As protein: CASSLLDRGYQETQYF. V and J are TRBV7-8 and TRBJ2-5; TRBD1 matches 9 bases. After removal of 2 bases from V and 0 bases from J, the junction contained 4 bases not matched to a gene. CDR1 is SGHVS and CDR2 is FQNEAQ in the germline V gene. CDR3 size: 16 residues.

The J gene is TRBJ1-5, the V gene TRBV15; D unresolved. The germline gives CDR1 LNHNV, CDR2 YYDKDF (reference sequence). This CDR3 has 16 amino acids. The V and J ends lost 0 bases and 1 base respectively, with 10 bases between them. The DNA of the CDR3 is TGTGCCACCAGCAGAGATCGGGGTCCCAGCAATCAGCCCCAGCATTTT. Its protein product is CATSRDRGPSNQPQHF.

The chain joins TRBV4-1 to TRBJ1-2, with D tentatively TRBD1 (6 bases). The CDR3 covers 17 residues. V was trimmed by 4 bases and J by 1 base, leaving 19 bases between them. Per the germline V gene, CDR1 is MGHRA and CDR2 is YSYEKL. As DNA, the CDR3 is TGCGCCAGCAGCCCCAACAGGGATCTATCGGTTAACTATGGCTACACCTTC. It translates to CASSPNRDLSVNYGYTF.

The chain recombines TRBV9 with TRBJ2-3; D is possibly TRBD2 (6 bases). This CDR3 contains 15 residues. The germline V gene encodes CDR1 SGDLS and CDR2 YYNGEE. Trimming pared 4 bases from V and 0 bases from J, leaving 12 bases between. DNA for the CDR3: TGTGCCAGCAGCCTTACCGGGACTAGCACAGATACGCAGTATTTT. Translated: CASSLTGTSTDTQYF.

This chain uses TRBV25-1 with TRBJ2-7; maybe TRBD2 (5 bases). Trimming stripped 0 bases from V and 4 bases from J, with 7 bases between. The CDR3 is made up of 13 amino acids. In germline, CDR1 is MGHDK, CDR2 SYGVNS. The CDR3 nucleotides read TGTGCCAGCAGTGAATATGAGCGGTACGAGCAGTACTTC. Translated, it gives CASSEYERYEQYF.

This clone was seen just once. The V and J genes are TRBV21-1 and TRBJ1-5; the listed D gene, TRBD1, was not tested against the DNA. TRBV21-1 is deemed a pseudogene. The CDR3 sequence is 14 residues long. The CDR3 here is CASSKAGDNQPQHF. The CDR3 DNA reads TGTGCCAGCAGCAAGGCAGGGGACAATCAGCCCCAGCATTTT.

The V gene is TRBV2, the J gene TRBJ2-3, with a weak D call TRBD2 (7 bases). The CDR3 has 16 residues. Germline assignment: CDR1 SNHLY and CDR2 FYNNEI. Trimming removed 8 bases from V and 6 bases from J, with 24 bases in between. Here the CDR3 reads CASVPPRGGSEDTQYF. The CDR3 DNA reads TGTGCCAGCGTCCCCCCAAGGGGGGGCAGCGAGGATACGCAGTATTTT.